The clone carrying this T cell receptor beta chain occurred many times. Time point noted: longitudinal time-point 3. This entry belongs to a study of neurological immune-mediated disorders. TCRdb re-analysed the 5' RACE reads in MiXCR, keeping a single row per CDR3 protein. The sample has around 42,000 distinct CDR3 sequences; roughly 14% are singletons. J lost 5 bases, V lost 0 bases, and 8 bases had no gene match. From germline, CDR1 is LGHDT and CDR2 YNNKEL (reference sequence). This CDR3 spans 16 amino acids. The sequencing sample was made of PBMCs. The genes are TRBV3-1 and TRBJ2-7; TRBD2 matches 9 bases. The TCR sequence derives from a man under 40 in good health. This CDR3 is CASSQDSWTSANEQYF. The CDR3 bases are TGTGCCAGCAGCCAAGACAGCTGGACTAGCGCTAACGAGCAGTACTTC.